This passage covers 24 T cell receptor beta chains from one sample sequenced in a study of cytomegalovirus exposure and HLA in healthy donors. Primers for the PCR totalled 60 Vbeta and 13 Jbeta. Clones were read by immunoSEQ multiplex PCR, and TCRdb kept only the in-frame ones, dropping some. This table has roughly 180,000 clones, over 70% appearing once. Sequenced: PBMCs. The receptors derive from a man between 18 and 29 years old in good health and CMV-seronegative.

The rearrangement uses TRBV6-6 and TRBJ2-1; 8 bases align to TRBD1. The germline gives CDR1 MNHNY, CDR2 SVGAGI (reference sequence). V trimming: 5 bases; J trimming: 8 bases; junction bases outside the gene matches: 11. The CDR3 extends over 15 amino acids. The CDR3 DNA follows: TGTGCCAGCAGTATTGGGGACAGGTTCTTCGATGAGCAGTTCTTC. This codes for CASSIGDRFFDEQFF.

This chain links TRBV11-2 with TRBJ2-3; TRBD1 agrees at 9 bases. The CDR3 runs to 16 residues. Germline CDR1 reads SGHAT; CDR2 reads FQNNGV. Germline trimming cut 5 bases from V and 5 bases from J; bases unmatched to any gene: 11. The CDR3 loop is CASSPNSGQGRDTQYF. The CDR3 DNA sequence: TGTGCCAGCAGCCCAAACTCGGGACAGGGTAGAGATACGCAGTATTTT.

This clone was detected once. V and J are TRBV25-1 and TRBJ2-5, with D possibly being TRBD2 (6 bases). Trimming cost V 3 bases and J 2 bases, with 13 bases left between them. Per the germline V gene, CDR1 is MGHDK and CDR2 is SYGVNS. The CDR3 has 15 amino acids. CDR3 DNA sequence: TGTGCCAGCAGTGATTTGGGACGGGGGCAAGAGACCCAGTACTTC. It is translated as CASSDLGRGQETQYF. The complete variable domain, with remaining parts taken from reference TRBV25-1 and TRBJ2-5, reads EADIYQTPRYLVIGTGKKITLECSQTMGHDKMYWYQQDPGMELHLIHYSYGVNSTEKGDLSSESTVSRIRTEHFPLTLESARPSHTSQYLCASSDLGRGQETQYFGPGTRLLVL.

This chain links TRBV7-8 with TRBJ1-5, with 7 bases matching TRBD1. Germline V gives CDR1 SGHVS, CDR2 FQNEAQ. V shed 5 bases, J shed 1 base, and the junction held 5 bases outside the gene matches. This CDR3 is built from 15 residues. The chain's CDR3 is CASSQPGQSNQPQHF. For the CDR3, the DNA is TGTGCCAGCAGCCAGCCGGGACAGAGCAATCAGCCCCAGCATTTT.

The chain employs TRBV9 and TRBJ2-5, with 9 positions matching TRBD2. Germline lookup yields CDR1 SGDLS and CDR2 YYNGEE. The J segment lost 5 bases and the V segment lost 0 bases, leaving 5 bases of the junction unmatched. The CDR3 length is 15 residues. The CDR3 loop is CASSVASAGGETQYF. CDR3 sequence (DNA): TGTGCCAGCAGCGTAGCCTCGGCGGGAGGGGAGACCCAGTACTTC.

The chain links TRBV18 to TRBJ2-7; possibly TRBD1 for D (6 bases). V lost 4 bases, J lost 1 base, and 11 bases lay in between. CDR1 is KGHSH and CDR2 is LQKENI in the germline V gene. The CDR3 is 14 residues long. The CDR3 here is CASSLGQTSYEQYF. CDR3 coding DNA: TGTGCCAGCTCACTCGGACAGACATCCTACGAGCAGTACTTC.

This clone occurred once. The V and J genes are TRBV5-1 and TRBJ2-4, with TRBD2 matching 7 bases. The V gene end was trimmed by 5 bases and the J gene end by 1 base; junction bases not matched to a gene: 3. The germline V gene encodes CDR1 SGHRS and CDR2 YFSETQ. This CDR3 spans 14 amino acids. CDR3 amino acids: CASRPTSAKNIQYF. CDR3 sequence (DNA): TGCGCCAGCAGACCGACTAGCGCCAAAAACATTCAGTACTTC.

The chain recombines TRBV30 with TRBJ2-1, with D tentatively TRBD2 (5 bases). The CDR3 spans 13 residues. The V end lost 3 bases, the J end lost 5 bases, and 11 bases lay between the germline ends. Germline lookup yields CDR1 GTSNPN and CDR2 SVGIG (reference sequence). The CDR3 sequence: CAWSLLDNNEQFF. The CDR3 DNA reads as TGTGCCTGGAGCTTACTAGACAACAATGAGCAGTTCTTC.

The chain joins TRBV7-2 to TRBJ2-5; 10 positions agree with TRBD2. This CDR3 has 15 residues. CDR1 SGHTA and CDR2 FQGNSA come from the germline V gene. The V gene end was trimmed by 2 bases and the J gene end by 2 bases; junction bases not matched to a gene: 2. CDR3 sequence reads: CASSLSGGEQETQYF. CDR3 nucleotide sequence: TGTGCCAGCAGCTTAAGCGGGGGGGAACAAGAGACCCAGTACTTC. The full variable domain, with the rest looked up from reference TRBV7-2 and TRBJ2-5, is GAGVSQSPSNKVTEKGKDVELRCDPISGHTALYWYRQSLGQGLEFLIYFQGNSAPDKSGLPSDRFSAERTGGSVSTLTIQRTQQEDSAVYLCASSLSGGEQETQYFGPGTRLLVL.

The CDR3 nucleotides are TGTGCCAGCAGCTTGGGAACAGCCCTTAATGAAAAACTGTTTTTT. This sequence encodes CASSLGTALNEKLFF. The chain links TRBV5-5 to TRBJ1-4; D is unclear. The CDR3 totals 15 residues. The V gene lost 0 bases and the J gene lost 4 bases, with 10 bases spanning the gap. Germline assignment: CDR1 SGHKS and CDR2 YYEKEE (reference sequence).

This clone was counted once. The genes are TRBV6-5 and TRBJ1-2, with 7 bases matching TRBD1. V gave up 7 bases and J gave up 2 bases; unmatched junction bases: 1. Germline V gene data show CDR1 as MNHEY and CDR2 as SVGAGI. This CDR3 is 12 amino acids long. The DNA of the CDR3 is TGTGCCAGCATGACAGGGAACTATGGCTACACCTTC. It is translated as CASMTGNYGYTF.

V gene TRBV19 combines with J gene TRBJ2-1, with 13 nucleotides matching TRBD2. The CDR3 loop spans 16 amino acids. The trim removed 5 bases at V and 4 bases at J, leaving 5 bases unmatched. The V gene's germline CDR1 is LNHDA and CDR2 SQIVND (reference sequence). Here the CDR3 DNA reads TGTGCCAGTAGTCTTACTAGCGGGGGGGTATACAATGAGCAGTTCTTC. Residues: CASSLTSGGVYNEQFF.

This sequence joins TRBV2 and TRBJ2-5; 13 bases fit TRBD2. With V trimmed by 4 bases and J by 5 bases, 7 bases remained unmatched. Per the germline V gene, CDR1 is SNHLY and CDR2 is FYNNEI. This CDR3 contains 16 residues. The CDR3 DNA sequence: TGTGCCAGCAGTGGCACTAGCGGGGGGGCCTTGGAGACCCAGTACTTC. Its translation is CASSGTSGGALETQYF.

The J gene is TRBJ1-1, the V gene TRBV7-9, with TRBD1 identical over 7 bases. J gave up 1 base and V 6 bases, and 8 bases lay outside the gene matches. This CDR3 comprises 15 residues. In germline, CDR1 is SEHNR, CDR2 FQNEAQ (reference sequence). CDR3 amino acids: CASRRTGRKNTEAFF. The CDR3 DNA is TGTGCCAGCAGACGGACAGGTAGAAAGAACACTGAAGCTTTCTTT.

The V call is TRBV6-1, the J call TRBJ2-1; 10 nucleotides agree with TRBD2. This CDR3 region has 15 residues. After removal of 6 bases from V and 4 bases from J, the junction contained 6 bases not matched to a gene. The germline V gene encodes CDR1 MNHNS and CDR2 SASEGT. The CDR3 DNA follows: TGTGCCAGCAGGTCCCGGACTAGCGGTTACAATGAGCAGTTCTTC. This sequence encodes CASRSRTSGYNEQFF.

This clone came up a few times. The chain links TRBV14 to TRBJ2-7; 8 positions match TRBD1. With V trimmed by 1 base and J by 2 bases, 7 bases remained unmatched. The CDR3 length is 16 residues. CDR1 and CDR2 (germline): SGHDN, FVKESK. CDR3 sequence reads: CASSQGLRTGPYEQYF. CDR3 coding DNA: TGTGCCAGCAGCCAAGGGTTACGGACAGGGCCCTACGAGCAGTACTTC.

The CDR3 loop reads CASSFILDTDTQYF. Written as DNA, the CDR3 is TGTGCCAGCAGCTTTATTTTAGACACAGATACGCAGTATTTT. This chain joins TRBV11-3 and TRBJ2-3; no clear D. Per germline, CDR1 SGHNT and CDR2 YENEEA. V was clipped by 3 bases and J by 2 bases, with 9 bases between them. There are 14 residues in the CDR3.

V and J are TRBV7-9 and TRBJ2-7; 7 positions match TRBD1. The V segment lost 6 bases and the J segment 4 bases; nucleotides outside the gene matches: 18. The CDR3 loop spans 17 amino acids. The germline V gene has CDR1 SEHNR and CDR2 FQNEAQ (reference sequence). CDR3 protein: CASRSDAGQERGYEQYF. CDR3 in DNA: TGTGCCAGCAGGTCCGATGCCGGACAGGAAAGGGGTTACGAGCAGTACTTC. Supplemented by reference TRBV7-9 and TRBJ2-7, the full variable domain reads DTGVSQNPRHKITKRGQNVTFRCDPISEHNRLYWYRQTLGQGPEFLTYFQNEAQLEKSRLLSDRFSAERPKGSFSTLEIQRTEQGDSAMYLCASRSDAGQERGYEQYFGPGTRLTVT.

V is TRBV7-2 and J is TRBJ2-5; tentatively, D is TRBD1 (6 bases). Looked up from germline, CDR1 is SGHTA and CDR2 is FQGNSA. The CDR3 contains 13 residues. Trimming removed 3 bases at V and 5 bases at J, with 10 bases between. CDR3 in DNA: TGTGCCAGCAGCTTCGGGACATGGGAGACCCAGTACTTC. Its protein is CASSFGTWETQYF.

The chain carries TRBV7-6 and TRBJ2-3; D unclear. Trimming took 4 bases from V and 2 from J, leaving 13 bases between them. CDR1 and CDR2 (germline): SGHVS, FNYEAQ. This CDR3 has 15 amino acids. The CDR3 nucleotides are TGTGCCAGCAGCTCCCCAATTACTAACACAGATACGCAGTATTTT. It codes for CASSSPITNTDTQYF.

This rearrangement joins TRBV11-2 to TRBJ2-3; tentatively, D is TRBD2 (5 bases). The CDR3 totals 14 residues. Germline CDR1 is SGHAT and CDR2 is FQNNGV. The V end lost 3 bases, the J end lost 7 bases, and 14 bases lay between the germline ends. DNA of the CDR3: TGTGCCAGCAGCTTCTCGGCGGGCCTGAATACGCAGTATTTT. This translates into CASSFSAGLNTQYF.

This clone showed up just once. The chain recombines TRBV7-8 with TRBJ1-2; weak D call: TRBD1 (6 bases). Germline values: CDR1 SGHVS, CDR2 FQNEAQ. Deletions cut 0 bases from V and 0 bases from J, with 23 bases between. The CDR3 consists of 20 residues. DNA for the CDR3: TGTGCCAGCAGCTTAGCCTTGGTTGGGGGCCTCCCTATAGCTAACTATGGCTACACCTTC. It translates to CASSLALVGGLPIANYGYTF.

This clone was observed once. The chain is built from TRBV15 and TRBJ1-3; no clear D. CDR3 length: 13 amino acids. V was clipped by 5 bases and J by 0 bases, with 5 bases between them. Germline CDR1 reads LNHNV; CDR2 reads YYDKDF (reference sequence). CDR3 protein: CATSAGSGNTIYF. The CDR3 coding sequence is TGTGCCACCAGCGCAGGCTCTGGAAACACCATATATTTT.

The V and J genes are TRBV7-3 and TRBJ2-3; D is undetermined. Germline CDR1 and CDR2: SGHTA and FQGTGA. The CDR3 is 14 amino acids. The V and J ends lost 1 base and 6 bases respectively, with 11 bases between them. CDR3 sequence (DNA): TGTGCCAGCAGCTTAATGTCCAGCGCGGATACGCAGTATTTT. The encoded protein is CASSLMSSADTQYF.